This TCR beta chain was sequenced in a study of Graves' ophthalmopathy and Graves' hyperthyroidism. Study outcomes and limitations: Clonotypes were expanded in thyroid at above 0.001 frequency, and most also appeared in blood.

To note about this clonotype: Its antigen is still unknown.

The authors isolated PBMCs from around 10 ml of fresh peripheral blood. CDR3 regions of TCR beta were amplified from RNA transcripts. Second-round multiplex PCR came after a first-round RT-PCR that employed HTBI primers. TCRdb passed the multiplex PCR reads through MiXCR, listing each CDR3 protein once. Of 360,000 or so distinct CDR3 sequences detected, 15% to 20% appear once; the ten largest clones hold 1.6%. Trimming removed 0 bases from V and 4 bases from J, with 7 bases in between. From germline, CDR1 is SGHDT and CDR2 YYEEEE. The CDR3 covers 13 residues. The sample was peripheral blood. The rearrangement links TRBV5-6 to TRBJ1-1; D is unclear. The receptor's source is a young woman with Graves' ophthalmopathy. CDR3 bases: TGTGCCAGCAGCTTGGGTAAGGGCACTGAAGCTTTCTTT. It translates to CASSLGKGTEAFF.